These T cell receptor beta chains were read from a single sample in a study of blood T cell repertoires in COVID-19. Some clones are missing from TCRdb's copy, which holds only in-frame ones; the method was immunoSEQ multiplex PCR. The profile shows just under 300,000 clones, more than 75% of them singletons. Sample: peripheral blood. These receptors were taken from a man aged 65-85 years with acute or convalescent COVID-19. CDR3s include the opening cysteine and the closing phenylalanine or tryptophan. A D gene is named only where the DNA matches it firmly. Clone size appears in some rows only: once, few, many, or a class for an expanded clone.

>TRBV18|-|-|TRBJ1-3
TGTGCCAGCTCACGATCTCCAACAGATACTGGAAACACCATATATTTT
CASSRSPTDTGNTIYF
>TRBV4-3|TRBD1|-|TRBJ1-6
TGCGCCAGCAGCCAAGGGCGGACAGGGTGGTCACCCCTCCACTTT
CASSQGRTGWSPLHF
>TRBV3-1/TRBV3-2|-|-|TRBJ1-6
TGTGCCAGCAGCCAAGATGCTGCGGGGGGTAATTCACCCCTCCACTTT
CASSQDAAGGNSPLHF
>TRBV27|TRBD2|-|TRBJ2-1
TGTGCCAGCAGTTTATACGGTATTAGGGGGACTAGCGGGATTTCGGGTAATGAGCAGTTCTTC
CASSLYGIRGTSGISGNEQFF
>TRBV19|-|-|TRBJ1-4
TGTGCCAGTAGTATTGACAGGAGAGCAACTAATGAAAAACTGTTTTTT
CASSIDRRATNEKLFF
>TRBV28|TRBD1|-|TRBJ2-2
TGTGCCAGGCCCGGGACAGGAAGCTTACGCGAACACCGGGGAGCTGTTTTT
CARPGTGSLREHRGAVF
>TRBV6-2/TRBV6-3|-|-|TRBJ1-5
TGTGCCAGCAGTTACTCGACAGCAAATCAGCCCCAGCATTTT
CASSYSTANQPQHF
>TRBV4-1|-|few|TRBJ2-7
TGCGCCAGCAGCCAAGGTAGCGGCACCACCTACGAGCAGTACTTC
CASSQGSGTTYEQYF
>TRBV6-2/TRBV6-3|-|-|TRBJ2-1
TGTGCCAGCAGTACTTCCCCCCCCGAGCAGTTCTTC
CASSTSPPEQFF
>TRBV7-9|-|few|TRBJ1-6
TGTGCCAGCAGCTTAGTCCAGGGGCGAACTAATTCACCCCTCCACTTT
CASSLVQGRTNSPLHF
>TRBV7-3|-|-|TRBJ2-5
TGTGCCAGCAGCTTAAGTTCGGAGGCAGAGACCCAGTACTTC
CASSLSSEAETQYF
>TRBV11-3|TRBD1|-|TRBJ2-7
TGTGCCAGCAGCCACGGGACAGGGGGCTCCCACGAGCAGTACTTC
CASSHGTGGSHEQYF
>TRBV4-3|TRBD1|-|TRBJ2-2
TGCGCCAGCGCCGGGACAGGGGTCACCGGGGAGCTGTTTTTT
CASAGTGVTGELFF
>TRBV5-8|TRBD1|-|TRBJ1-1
TGTGCCAGCAGCTTTGGGACAGGGAGGTACACTGAAGCTTTCTTT
CASSFGTGRYTEAFF
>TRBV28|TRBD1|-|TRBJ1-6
TGTGCCAGCAGTCCAACTCAGGGGGGCAATTCACCCCTCCACTTT
CASSPTQGGNSPLHF
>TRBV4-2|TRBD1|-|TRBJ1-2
TGTGCCAGCAGCCAAGGGACAGGGAACTATGGCTACACCTTC
CASSQGTGNYGYTF
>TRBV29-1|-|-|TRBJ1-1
TGCAGCGCTCCGGCGGACAGCTTTGAAGCTTTCTTT
CSAPADSFEAFF
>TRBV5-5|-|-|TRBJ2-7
TGTGCCAGCAGCCCGGGAGTTAACTCCTACGAGCAGTACTTC
CASSPGVNSYEQYF
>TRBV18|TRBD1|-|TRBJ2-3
TGTGCCAGCTCAGTTTTCCGACAGGGTAGCGAAAGCACAGATACGCAGTATTTT
CASSVFRQGSESTDTQYF
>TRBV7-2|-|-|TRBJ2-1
TGTGCCAGCAGCTTAGTCCAGGGCGGCACTGAGCAGTTCTTC
CASSLVQGGTEQFF
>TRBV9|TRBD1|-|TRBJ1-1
TGTGCCAGCAGCGCCGTCGGACAGGGGAACACTGAAGCTTTCTTT
CASSAVGQGNTEAFF
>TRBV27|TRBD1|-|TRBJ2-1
TGTGCCAGCAGCCCCAAGCCGGGACAGGGGCTAAATGAGCAGTTCTTC
CASSPKPGQGLNEQFF
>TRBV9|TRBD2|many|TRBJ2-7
TGTGCCAGCAGCGTATCCGGGACTAGCGGGGCCTACGAGCAGTACTTC
CASSVSGTSGAYEQYF
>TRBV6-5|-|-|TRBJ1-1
TGTGCCAGCAGCCTTTGGGGGGGTGGCACTGAAGCTTTCTTT
CASSLWGGGTEAFF
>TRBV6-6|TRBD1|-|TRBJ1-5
TGTGCCAGCAGTGGACAGGGGCACAATCAGCCCCAGCATTTT
CASSGQGHNQPQHF
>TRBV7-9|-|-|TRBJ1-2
TGTGCCAGCAGCTCCGAAGGGTTAGGGGCAGTCCCTAACTATGGCTACACCTTC
CASSSEGLGAVPNYGYTF
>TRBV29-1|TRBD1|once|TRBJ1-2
TGCAGCGTTGAAGATCAAGACAGGGGGTATGGCTACACCTTC
CSVEDQDRGYGYTF
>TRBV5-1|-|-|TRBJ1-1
TGCGCCAGCAGCTCGCAGGGGAACACTGAAGCTTTCTTT
CASSSQGNTEAFF
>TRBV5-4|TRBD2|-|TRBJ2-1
TGTGCCAGCAGCTTGGGCTCTAGCGGGCCCTACAATGAGCAGTTCTTC
CASSLGSSGPYNEQFF
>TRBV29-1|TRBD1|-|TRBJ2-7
TGCAGCGCCGCCGGGACAGGGGGACGCGAGCAGTACTTC
CSAAGTGGREQYF
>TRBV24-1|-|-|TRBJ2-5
TGTGCCAGTTCAGGGGAAGAGACCCAGTACTTC
CASSGEETQYF
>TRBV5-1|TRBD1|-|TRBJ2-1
TGCGCCAGCAGCCTCGGACAGGGGTCGGCTTTATACAATGAGCAGTTCTTC
CASSLGQGSALYNEQFF
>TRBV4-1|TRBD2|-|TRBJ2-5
TGCGCCAGCAGCCCTACCTCCGGGACTAGCGGGGGGGAGAGGGAGACCCAGTACTTC
CASSPTSGTSGGERETQYF
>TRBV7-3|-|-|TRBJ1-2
TGTGCCAGCAGCTTAACCGGCGGTGACAACTATGGCTACACCTTC
CASSLTGGDNYGYTF
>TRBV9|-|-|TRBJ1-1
TGTGCCAGCAGCCAGGGAGGATACATGAACACTGAAGCTTTCTTT
CASSQGGYMNTEAFF
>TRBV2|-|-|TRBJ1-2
TGTGCCAGCGGCCGGGGGTCCAACTATGGCTACACCTTC
CASGRGSNYGYTF
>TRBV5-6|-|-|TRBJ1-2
TGTGCCAGCAGCTTGTTCTACTTGAGTTCGGGTGGCTACACCTTC
CASSLFYLSSGGYTF
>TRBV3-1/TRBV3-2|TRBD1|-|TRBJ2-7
TGTGCCAGCAGCCACTACAGGGGGTCGAAGAACGAGCAGTACTTC
CASSHYRGSKNEQYF
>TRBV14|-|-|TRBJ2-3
TGTGCCAGCAGCCAGGGGCGCACAGATACGCAGTATTTT
CASSQGRTDTQYF
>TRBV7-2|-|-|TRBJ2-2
TGTGCCAGCAGCTTAGCGGGGGGCACCGGGGAGCTGTTTTTT
CASSLAGGTGELFF
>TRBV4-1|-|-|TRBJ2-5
TGCGCCAGCAGCCACGGAGGGAATCAAGAGACCCAGTACTTC
CASSHGGNQETQYF
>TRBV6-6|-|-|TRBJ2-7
TGTGCCAGCAGTTACGCGCAGGGATCCTACGAGCAGTACTTC
CASSYAQGSYEQYF
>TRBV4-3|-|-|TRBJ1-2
TGCGCCAGCAGCCAAGTCGGAGGGGTGACCTATGGCTACACCTTC
CASSQVGGVTYGYTF
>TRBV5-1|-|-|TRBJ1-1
TGCGCCAGCAGCTTGCAGGAGAACACTGAAGCTTTCTTT
CASSLQENTEAFF
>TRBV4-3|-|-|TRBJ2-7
TGCGCCAGCAGCCAAGGGCGGGGGCCTACCTACGAGCAGTACTTC
CASSQGRGPTYEQYF
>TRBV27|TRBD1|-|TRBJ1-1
TGTGCCAGCAGGAAACAGGGGAGGTCTGAAGCTTTCTTT
CASRKQGRSEAFF
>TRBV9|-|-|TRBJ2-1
TGTGCCAGCAGCGCCACGGTGGGCGGGGCCTACAATGAGCAGTTCTTC
CASSATVGGAYNEQFF
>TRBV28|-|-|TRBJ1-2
TGTGCCAGCAGTCCTCCAGGGGCGTATAACTATGGCTACACCTTC
CASSPPGAYNYGYTF
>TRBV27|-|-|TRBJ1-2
TGTGCCAGCAGTTCTGCCGGCGGGGGCGGCTACACCTTC
CASSSAGGGGYTF
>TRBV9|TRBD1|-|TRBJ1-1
TGTGCCAGCAGCGCATTTACAGGGGGAGGCACTGAAGCTTTCTTT
CASSAFTGGGTEAFF
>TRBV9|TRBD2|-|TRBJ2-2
TGTGCCAGCAGCGTGACTAGCGGGACGAACACCGGGGAGCTGTTTTTT
CASSVTSGTNTGELFF
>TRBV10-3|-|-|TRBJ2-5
TGTGCCATCAGTGAGGGACTCAGGGAGACCCAGTACTTC
CAISEGLRETQYF
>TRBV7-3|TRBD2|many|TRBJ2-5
TGTGCCAGCAGCCCCCTAGCGGGGGGGCGGGAGACCCAGTACTTC
CASSPLAGGRETQYF
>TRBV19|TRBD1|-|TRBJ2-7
TGTGCCAGTAGTGGCGGACAGGGGGGCTACGAGCAGTACTTC
CASSGGQGGYEQYF